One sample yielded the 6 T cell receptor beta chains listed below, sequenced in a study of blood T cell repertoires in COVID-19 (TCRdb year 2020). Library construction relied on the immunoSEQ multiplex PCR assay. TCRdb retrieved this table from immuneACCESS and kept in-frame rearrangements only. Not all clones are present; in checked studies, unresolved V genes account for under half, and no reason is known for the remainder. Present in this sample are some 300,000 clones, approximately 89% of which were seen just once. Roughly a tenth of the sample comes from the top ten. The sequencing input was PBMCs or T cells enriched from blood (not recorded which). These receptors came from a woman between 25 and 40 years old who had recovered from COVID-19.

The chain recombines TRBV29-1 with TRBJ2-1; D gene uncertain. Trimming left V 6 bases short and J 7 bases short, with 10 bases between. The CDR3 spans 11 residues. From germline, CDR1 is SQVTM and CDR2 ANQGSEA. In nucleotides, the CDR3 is TGCAGCGTCGCCATGGAGAATGAGCAGTTCTTC. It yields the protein CSVAMENEQFF.

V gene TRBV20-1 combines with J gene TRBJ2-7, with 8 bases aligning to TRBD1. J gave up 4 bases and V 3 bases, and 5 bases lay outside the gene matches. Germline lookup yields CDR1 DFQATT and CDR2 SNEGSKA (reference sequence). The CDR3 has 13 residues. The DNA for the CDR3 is TGCAGTGCTAGTCCAGGGGGCAGGTACGAGCAGTACTTC. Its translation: CSASPGGRYEQYF.

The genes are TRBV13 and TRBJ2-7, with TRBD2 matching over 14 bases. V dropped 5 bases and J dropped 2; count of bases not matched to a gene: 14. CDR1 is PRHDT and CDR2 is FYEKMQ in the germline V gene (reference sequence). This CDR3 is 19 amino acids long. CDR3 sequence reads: CASSPTGTSGRGTPYEQYF. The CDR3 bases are TGTGCCAGCAGCCCCACCGGGACTAGCGGGAGAGGGACCCCCTACGAGCAGTACTTC.

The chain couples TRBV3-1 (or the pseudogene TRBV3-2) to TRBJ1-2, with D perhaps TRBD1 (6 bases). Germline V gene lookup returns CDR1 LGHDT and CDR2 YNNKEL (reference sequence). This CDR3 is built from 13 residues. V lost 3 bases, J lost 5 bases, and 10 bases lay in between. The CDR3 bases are TGTGCCAGCAGCCACTACGGACAGTATGGCTACACCTTC. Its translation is CASSHYGQYGYTF.

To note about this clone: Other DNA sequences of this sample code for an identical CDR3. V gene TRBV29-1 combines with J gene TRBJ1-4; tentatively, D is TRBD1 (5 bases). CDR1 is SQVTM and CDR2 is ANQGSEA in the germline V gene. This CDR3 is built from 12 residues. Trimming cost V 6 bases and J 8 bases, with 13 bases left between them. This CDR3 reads CSVAVGGEKLFF. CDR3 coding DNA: TGCAGCGTCGCCGTGGGGGGGGAAAAACTGTTTTTT.

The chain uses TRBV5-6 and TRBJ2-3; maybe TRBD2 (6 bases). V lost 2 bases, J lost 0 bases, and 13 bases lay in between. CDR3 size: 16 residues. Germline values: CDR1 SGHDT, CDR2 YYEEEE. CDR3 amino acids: CASSLEYGGSTDTQYF. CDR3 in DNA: TGTGCCAGCAGCTTAGAATATGGGGGGAGCACAGATACGCAGTATTTT. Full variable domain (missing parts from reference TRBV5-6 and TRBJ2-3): DAGVTQSPTHLIKTRGQQVTLRCSPKSGHDTVSWYQQALGQGPQFIFQYYEEEERQRGNFPDRFSGHQFPNYSSELNVNALLLGDSALYLCASSLEYGGSTDTQYFGPGTRLTVL.